In its sample, the clone carrying this T cell receptor beta chain was seen many times. At one boundary the junction diverges from the germline segment, which might be a read error. Library construction for TCR beta used iRepertoire HTBI primers and Arm-PCR of CDR3 regions. MiXCR was run by TCRdb on the multiplex PCR reads, yielding one entry per CDR3 protein. The data show about 370,000 distinct CDR3 sequences, about 14% seen once. This sample is part of a study of regulatory T cells in long-lasting Graves disease. Stated time point: newly diagnosed GD, antithyroid drugs for less than 3 months. The TCR library was prepared using RNA isolated from PBMCs. This CDR3 region has 16 residues. CDR1 is SGHRS, CDR2 YFSETQ, per germline.

This sequence was found in a female donor with Graves disease. The sample in question was peripheral blood mononuclear cells (PBMCs), obtained at new diagnosis, from a patient treated with antithyroid drugs. This chain uses TRBV5-1 with TRBJ2-1; D is uncertain. The CDR3 protein is CASSLFSSYSHNEQFF. CDR3 DNA sequence: TGCGCCAGCAGCTTGTTTAGCAGCTACTCCCACAATGAGCAGTTCTTC.